The next 2 T cell receptor beta chains were all read from a single sample in a study of T-cell memory formation after mild COVID-19. TCRdb independently ran MiXCR on the 5' RACE reads; one entry per CDR3 protein. The sample shows about 400,000 distinct CDR3 sequences, about a quarter of them seen only once. The sequencing input was PBMCs or a T cell subset sorted from them (not recorded which). Receptor source: an adult woman who had mild COVID-19 (a few samples of this study predate the infection). Cell type and time point are not known.

The chain is built from TRBV6-5 and TRBJ1-6, with 8 bases matching TRBD1. This CDR3 is built from 15 residues. Germline V CDR1 and CDR2: MNHEY, SVGAGI. With 5 bases clipped from V and 10 bases from J, the junction kept 10 bases outside the gene matches. CDR3 sequence reads: CASSLAGTGWSPLHF. CDR3 DNA: TGTGCCAGCAGTCTCGCCGGGACAGGATGGTCACCCCTCCACTTT.

This chain joins TRBV5-1 and TRBJ2-7, with 7 bases aligning to TRBD1. Looked up from germline, CDR1 is SGHRS and CDR2 is YFSETQ. The V and J ends lost 0 bases and 0 bases, in that order; junction bases with no gene match: 3. The CDR3 sequence is 15 residues long. CDR3 residues: CASSLETGSSYEQYF. CDR3 coding DNA: TGCGCCAGCAGCTTGGAGACAGGGAGCTCCTACGAGCAGTACTTC.